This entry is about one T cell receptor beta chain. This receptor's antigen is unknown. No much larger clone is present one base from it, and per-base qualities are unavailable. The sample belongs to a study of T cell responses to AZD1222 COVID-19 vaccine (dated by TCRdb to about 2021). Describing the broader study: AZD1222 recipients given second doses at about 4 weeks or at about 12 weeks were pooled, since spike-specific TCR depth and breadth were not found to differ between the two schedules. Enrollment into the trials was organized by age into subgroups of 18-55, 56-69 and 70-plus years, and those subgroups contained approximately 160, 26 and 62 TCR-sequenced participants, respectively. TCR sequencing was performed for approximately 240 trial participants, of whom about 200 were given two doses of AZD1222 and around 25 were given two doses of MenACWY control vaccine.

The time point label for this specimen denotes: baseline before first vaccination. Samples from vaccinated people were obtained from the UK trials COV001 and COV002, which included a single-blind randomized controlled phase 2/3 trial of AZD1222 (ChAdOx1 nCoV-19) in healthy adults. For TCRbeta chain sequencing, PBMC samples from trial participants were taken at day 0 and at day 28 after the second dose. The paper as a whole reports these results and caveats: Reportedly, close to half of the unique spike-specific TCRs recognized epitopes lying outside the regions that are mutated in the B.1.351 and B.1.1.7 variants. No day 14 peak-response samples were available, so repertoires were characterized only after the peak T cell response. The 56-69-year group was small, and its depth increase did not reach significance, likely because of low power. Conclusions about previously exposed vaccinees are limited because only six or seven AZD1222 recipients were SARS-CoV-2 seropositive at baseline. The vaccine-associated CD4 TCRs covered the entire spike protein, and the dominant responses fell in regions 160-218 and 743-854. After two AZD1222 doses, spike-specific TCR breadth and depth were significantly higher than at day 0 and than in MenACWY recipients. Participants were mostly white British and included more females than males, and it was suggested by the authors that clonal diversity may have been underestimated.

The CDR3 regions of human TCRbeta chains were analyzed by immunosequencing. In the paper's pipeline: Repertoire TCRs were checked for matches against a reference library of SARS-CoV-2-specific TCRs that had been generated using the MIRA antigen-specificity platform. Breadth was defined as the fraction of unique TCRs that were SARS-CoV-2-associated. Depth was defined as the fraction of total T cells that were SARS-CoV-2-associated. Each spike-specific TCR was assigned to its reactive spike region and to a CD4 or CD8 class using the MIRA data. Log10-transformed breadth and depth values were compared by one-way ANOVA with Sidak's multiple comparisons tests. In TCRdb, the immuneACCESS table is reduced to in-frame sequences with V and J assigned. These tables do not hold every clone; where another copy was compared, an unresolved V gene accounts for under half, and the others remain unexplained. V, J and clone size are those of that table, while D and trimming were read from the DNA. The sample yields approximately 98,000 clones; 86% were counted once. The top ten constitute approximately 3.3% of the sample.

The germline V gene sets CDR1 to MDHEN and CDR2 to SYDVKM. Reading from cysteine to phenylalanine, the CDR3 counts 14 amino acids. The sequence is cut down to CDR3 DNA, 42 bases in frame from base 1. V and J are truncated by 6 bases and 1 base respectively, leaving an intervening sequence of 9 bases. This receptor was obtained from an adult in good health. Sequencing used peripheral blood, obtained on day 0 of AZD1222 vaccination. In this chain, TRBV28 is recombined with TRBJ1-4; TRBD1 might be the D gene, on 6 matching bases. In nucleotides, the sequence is TGTGCCAGCAGCCGGACAGTAACTAATGAAAAACTGTTTTTT. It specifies CASSRTVTNEKLFF.